This T cell receptor (beta chain) was documented in a study of cytomegalovirus exposure and HLA in healthy donors. Regarding the study as a whole: According to a later analysis, donors in an Asian-associated ancestry cluster reportedly had fewer N-insertions than the roughly 640-donor mean.

A note on this clone: The antigen is not known.

The germline V gene has CDR1 SQVTM and CDR2 ANQGSEA. The CDR3 has 15 residues. The ends were cut back, 0 bases at V and 6 bases at J, with 17 bases in the middle. Vbeta (60) and Jbeta (13) primers were used in the PCR. Profiled with immunoSEQ multiplex PCR; TCRdb holds only in-frame clones, not every one. The sample holds some 90,000 clones, around 80% seen once. This rearrangement joins TRBV29-1 to TRBJ1-1; tentative D call: TRBD1 (6 bases). The sample taken for sequencing was PBMCs. This receptor was identified in a male donor in good health and CMV-seropositive. The CDR3 loop is CSVEDLGAGRAEAFF. The CDR3 bases are TGCAGCGTTGAAGATCTGGGGGCAGGACGCGCTGAAGCTTTCTTT.